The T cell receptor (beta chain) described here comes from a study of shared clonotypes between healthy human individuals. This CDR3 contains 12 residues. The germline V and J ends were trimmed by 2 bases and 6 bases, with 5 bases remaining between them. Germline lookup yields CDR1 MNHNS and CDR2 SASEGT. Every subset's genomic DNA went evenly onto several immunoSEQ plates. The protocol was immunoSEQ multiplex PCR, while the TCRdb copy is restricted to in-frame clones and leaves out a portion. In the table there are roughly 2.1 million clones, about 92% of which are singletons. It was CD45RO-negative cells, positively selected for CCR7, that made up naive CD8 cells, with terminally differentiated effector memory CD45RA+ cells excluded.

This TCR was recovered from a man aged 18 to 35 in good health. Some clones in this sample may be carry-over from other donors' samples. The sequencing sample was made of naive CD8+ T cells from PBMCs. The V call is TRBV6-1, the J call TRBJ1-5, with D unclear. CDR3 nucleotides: TGTGCCAGCAGTGAATCTTCTCAGCCCCAGCATTTT. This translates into CASSESSQPQHF.